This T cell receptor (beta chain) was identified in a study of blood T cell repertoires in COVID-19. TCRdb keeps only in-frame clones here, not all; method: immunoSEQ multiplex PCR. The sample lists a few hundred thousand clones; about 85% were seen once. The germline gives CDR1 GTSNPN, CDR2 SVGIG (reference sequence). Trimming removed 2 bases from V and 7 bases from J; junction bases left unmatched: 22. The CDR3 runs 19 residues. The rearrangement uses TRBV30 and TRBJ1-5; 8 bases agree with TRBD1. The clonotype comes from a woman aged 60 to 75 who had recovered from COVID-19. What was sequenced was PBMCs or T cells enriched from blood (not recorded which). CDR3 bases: TGTGCCTGGAGTCGAGGGTTCCCCCAGGGGGCCTACTTGGGCCAGCCCCAGCATTTT. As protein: CAWSRGFPQGAYLGQPQHF.